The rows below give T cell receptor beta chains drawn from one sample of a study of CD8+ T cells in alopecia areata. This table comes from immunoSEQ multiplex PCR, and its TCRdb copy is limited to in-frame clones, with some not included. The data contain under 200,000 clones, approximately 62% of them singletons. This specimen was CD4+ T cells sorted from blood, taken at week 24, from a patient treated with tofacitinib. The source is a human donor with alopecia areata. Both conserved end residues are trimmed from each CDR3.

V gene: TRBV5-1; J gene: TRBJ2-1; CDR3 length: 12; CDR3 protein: ASSLRTDYNEQF
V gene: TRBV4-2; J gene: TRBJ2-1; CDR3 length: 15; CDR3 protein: ASSQVPSGGAVNEQF
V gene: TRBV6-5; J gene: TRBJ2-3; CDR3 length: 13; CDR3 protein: ASKSGGAGADTQY
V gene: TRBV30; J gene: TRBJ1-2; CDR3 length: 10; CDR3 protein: AWTTGTWGYT
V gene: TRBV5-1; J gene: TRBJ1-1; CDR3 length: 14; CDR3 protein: ASSFSAGSINTEAF
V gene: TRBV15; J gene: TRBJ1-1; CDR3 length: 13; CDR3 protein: ATSRAEGGDTEAF
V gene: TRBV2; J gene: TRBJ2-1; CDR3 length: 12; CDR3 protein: ASRRGLARNEQF
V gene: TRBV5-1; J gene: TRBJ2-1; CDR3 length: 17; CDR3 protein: ASSSGTGGSLSSYNEQF
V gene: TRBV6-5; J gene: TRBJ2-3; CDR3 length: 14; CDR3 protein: ASSYGDPLYTDTQY
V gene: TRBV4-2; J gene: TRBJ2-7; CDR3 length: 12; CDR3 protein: ASSQALVPYEQY
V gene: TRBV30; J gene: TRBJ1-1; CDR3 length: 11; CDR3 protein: AWSVKGNTEAF
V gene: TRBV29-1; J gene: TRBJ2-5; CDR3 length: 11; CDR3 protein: SVYLTGQETQY
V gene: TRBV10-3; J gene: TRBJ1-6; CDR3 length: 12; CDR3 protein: AISDVSPNSPLH
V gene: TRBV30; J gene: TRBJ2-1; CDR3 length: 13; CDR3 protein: AWSVSGGSYNEQF
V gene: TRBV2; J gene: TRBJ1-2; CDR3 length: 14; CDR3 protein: ASSPRGGGPPYGYT
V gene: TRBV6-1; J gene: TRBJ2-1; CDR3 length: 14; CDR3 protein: ATSDSGQGDRDEQF
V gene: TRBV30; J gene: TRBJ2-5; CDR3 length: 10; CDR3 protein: AWSLDGETQY
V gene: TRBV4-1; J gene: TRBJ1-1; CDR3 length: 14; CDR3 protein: ASSHTGAGGWTEAF
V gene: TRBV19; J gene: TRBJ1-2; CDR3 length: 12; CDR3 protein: ASQVLAGVTGYT
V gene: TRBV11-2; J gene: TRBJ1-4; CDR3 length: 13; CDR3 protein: ASRPPGRNNEKLF
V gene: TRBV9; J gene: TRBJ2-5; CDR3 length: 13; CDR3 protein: ASSVRGQGGETQY
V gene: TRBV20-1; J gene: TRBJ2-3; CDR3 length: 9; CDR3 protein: SAREVDTQY